These 26 T cell receptor beta chains share one sample of origin, sequenced in a study of control samples from healthy donors and cancer patients. Assay: immunoSEQ multiplex PCR; the TCRdb copy retains only in-frame clones and omits some. The data show approximately 110,000 clones, roughly 90% seen once. Material for sequencing was blood. The receptors were gathered from a woman under 30 in good health.

This clone showed up just once. The J gene is TRBJ1-2, the V gene TRBV7-2, with 7 nucleotides matching TRBD1. The V and J ends lost 5 bases and 6 bases, in that order; junction bases with no gene match: 9. The CDR3 loop spans 14 amino acids. Germline V lookup: CDR1 SGHTA, CDR2 FQGNSA. Here the CDR3 reads CASSPGGGGDGYTF. The CDR3 DNA is TGTGCCAGCAGCCCAGGAGGGGGCGGAGATGGCTACACCTTC. Using reference TRBV7-2 and TRBJ1-2 for the parts outside the CDR3, the full variable domain is GAGVSQSPSNKVTEKGKDVELRCDPISGHTALYWYRQSLGQGLEFLIYFQGNSAPDKSGLPSDRFSAERTGGSVSTLTIQRTQQEDSAVYLCASSPGGGGDGYTFGSGTRLTVV.

This chain links TRBV19 with TRBJ1-4; D perhaps matches TRBD1 (6 bases). Germline loops: CDR1 LNHDA, CDR2 SQIVND (reference sequence). This CDR3 comprises 14 residues. V lost 5 bases and J lost 7, with 14 bases in between. This chain's CDR3 is CASSQTGGGEKLFF. The DNA for the CDR3 is TGTGCCAGTAGTCAGACAGGCGGGGGTGAAAAACTGTTTTTT.

This clone was recorded once. The chain is built from TRBV24-1 and TRBJ2-7; TRBD2 is a possible D gene (6 bases). Germline V gene lookup returns CDR1 KGHDR and CDR2 SFDVKD. V was clipped by 1 base and J by 2 bases, with 26 bases between them. The CDR3 sequence is 20 residues long. Here the CDR3 DNA reads TGTGCCACCAGTGATTTCTGGCGGGGTTCCCTGGATCGGGATCCCTACGAGCAGTACTTC. It codes for CATSDFWRGSLDRDPYEQYF.

The genes are TRBV19 and TRBJ2-7; 7 nucleotides align to TRBD1. The CDR3 is 17 residues long. V was clipped by 0 bases and J by 3 bases; unmatched bases: 11. Germline values: CDR1 LNHDA, CDR2 SQIVND (reference sequence). The DNA for the CDR3 is TGTGCCAGTAGTATAGAAGGGGGACAGACTGGGTTCTACGAGCAGTACTTC. Its protein is CASSIEGGQTGFYEQYF.

The V gene is TRBV14, the J gene TRBJ2-7; no reliable D call. This CDR3 is built from 13 residues. The V end lost 0 bases, the J end lost 2 bases, and 5 bases lay between the germline ends. Per germline, CDR1 SGHDN and CDR2 FVKESK. The CDR3 region has the DNA TGTGCCAGCAGCCAAGACATGGCCTACGAGCAGTACTTC. It codes for CASSQDMAYEQYF.

This clone occurred once. The chain combines TRBV29-1 with TRBJ2-7; 7 bases agree with TRBD1. CDR1 and CDR2 from the germline V gene are SQVTM and ANQGSEA. Trimming cost V 0 bases and J 11 bases; bases outside gene matches: 4. CDR3 length: 11 residues. CDR3 sequence: CSVEDSTGKYF. The CDR3 DNA reads as TGCAGCGTTGAAGACTCGACAGGGAAGTACTTC.

The rearrangement joins TRBV11-2 to TRBJ2-2; 13 nucleotides match TRBD2. J lost 7 bases, V lost 5 bases, and 13 bases had no gene match. The length of the CDR3 is 18 residues. Germline loops: CDR1 SGHAT, CDR2 FQNNGV. The CDR3: CASSRSWTSGRGGGELFF. The CDR3 DNA follows: TGTGCCAGCAGCAGGTCCTGGACTAGCGGGAGAGGAGGCGGGGAGCTGTTTTTT.

The chain combines TRBV7-3 with TRBJ2-3, with 8 bases matching TRBD2. CDR3 size: 16 residues. V lost 2 bases and J lost 2; bases outside the gene matches: 6. Germline V lookup: CDR1 SGHTA, CDR2 FQGTGA. The CDR3: CASSLDASGFTDTQYF. The CDR3 DNA sequence: TGTGCCAGCAGCTTAGACGCTAGCGGGTTCACAGATACGCAGTATTTT. Full variable domain (missing parts from reference TRBV7-3 and TRBJ2-3): GAGVSQTPSNKVTEKGKYVELRCDPISGHTALYWYRQSLGQGPEFLIYFQGTGAADDSGLPNDRFFAVRPEGSVSTLKIQRTERGDSAVYLCASSLDASGFTDTQYFGPGTRLTVL.

The chain recombines TRBV9 with TRBJ2-3; D is possibly TRBD2 (6 bases). The V end lost 0 bases, the J end lost 3 bases, and 14 bases lay between the germline ends. Germline loops: CDR1 SGDLS, CDR2 YYNGEE. The CDR3 length is 16 residues. The CDR3 coding sequence is TGTGCCAGCAGCGTAGAACGCGGGGCTGGTACAGATACGCAGTATTTT. It translates to CASSVERGAGTDTQYF.

The rearrangement joins TRBV24-1 to TRBJ1-1; D unresolved. The CDR3 runs to 14 residues. V was trimmed by 4 bases and J by 0 bases, leaving 8 bases between them. Looked up from germline, CDR1 is KGHDR and CDR2 is SFDVKD. The CDR3 loop is CATSDGSLNTEAFF. The CDR3 DNA follows: TGTGCCACCAGTGACGGGTCGCTGAACACTGAAGCTTTCTTT.

The J gene is TRBJ2-7, the V gene TRBV2; TRBD2 matches 8 bases. The CDR3 covers 17 residues. Looked up from germline, CDR1 is SNHLY and CDR2 is FYNNEI. Trimming removed 8 bases from V and 1 base from J; junction bases left unmatched: 16. For the CDR3, the DNA is TGTGCCAGCTGGGGGGGGCGGAGCGGGAGCGAGTCCTACGAGCAGTACTTC. This translates into CASWGGRSGSESYEQYF.

This chain connects TRBV9 to TRBJ1-2; 8 nucleotides align to TRBD1. Germline CDR1 is SGDLS and CDR2 is YYNGEE. V dropped 4 bases and J dropped 4; count of bases not matched to a gene: 6. The CDR3 sequence is 14 residues long. The CDR3 reads CASSLTGVGYGYTF. For the CDR3, the DNA is TGTGCCAGCAGCCTGACAGGGGTTGGCTATGGCTACACCTTC. Combining the CDR3 with reference TRBV9 and TRBJ1-2 gives the whole variable domain DSGVTQTPKHLITATGQRVTLRCSPRSGDLSVYWYQQSLDQGLQFLIQYYNGEERAKGNILERFSAQQFPDLHSELNLSSLELGDSALYFCASSLTGVGYGYTFGSGTRLTVV.

This chain connects TRBV10-2 to TRBJ2-5; D unresolved. In germline, CDR1 is WSHSY, CDR2 SAAADI. The V end lost 4 bases, the J end lost 2 bases, and 8 bases lay between the germline ends. CDR3 length equals 13 residues. CDR3: CASSATVQETQYF. CDR3 DNA: TGCGCCAGCAGTGCCACAGTTCAAGAGACCCAGTACTTC.

The chain has TRBV19 and TRBJ2-1, with 9 bases that match TRBD2. V dropped 8 bases and J dropped 4; count of bases not matched to a gene: 6. This CDR3 is 14 amino acids long. Germline lookup yields CDR1 LNHDA and CDR2 SQIVND (reference sequence). CDR3 bases: TGTGCCAGTTCCGGGACTAGCAGATACAATGAGCAGTTCTTC. Amino acids: CASSGTSRYNEQFF.

This clone was detected only once. The chain employs TRBV28 and TRBJ1-2; TRBD1 agrees at 7 bases. This CDR3 is built from 12 residues. The junction had 6 bases not matched to a gene; V was cut back by 10 bases and J by 4 bases. The germline gives CDR1 MDHEN, CDR2 SYDVKM. CDR3 loop: CATRDRSYGYTF. In DNA, the CDR3 is TGTGCCACCCGGGACAGATCCTATGGCTACACCTTC.

The rearrangement links TRBV5-6 to TRBJ2-2; D not resolved. Germline-derived CDR1 and CDR2 are SGHDT and YYEEEE. This CDR3 spans 15 amino acids. With 0 bases removed from V and 5 bases from J, the gap between germline ends came to 11 bases. The CDR3 sequence: CASSLAPLGTGELFF. The CDR3 coding sequence is TGTGCCAGCAGCTTGGCTCCACTCGGGACCGGGGAGCTGTTTTTT.

The chain recombines TRBV6-1 with TRBJ1-1, with 9 bases lining up with TRBD1. CDR3 length: 14 amino acids. Germline assignment: CDR1 MNHNS and CDR2 SASEGT. Unmatched junction bases numbered 3, after V lost 1 base and J lost 6 bases. CDR3 protein: CASSEVWTGAEAFF. The CDR3 DNA reads as TGTGCCAGCAGTGAAGTCTGGACAGGGGCTGAAGCTTTCTTT.

This clone has ten or more counts. The chain uses TRBV7-9 and TRBJ2-6, with D perhaps matching TRBD1 (6 bases). Trimming stripped 4 bases from V and 4 bases from J, with 17 bases between. CDR1 SEHNR and CDR2 FQNEAQ come from the germline V gene (reference sequence). The CDR3 extends over 17 amino acids. CDR3 residues: CASSSYSNRAGANVLTF. The DNA for the CDR3 is TGTGCCAGCAGCTCTTACTCTAACAGGGCCGGGGCCAACGTCCTGACTTTC.

This clone has more than one count but fewer than ten. The rearrangement uses TRBV4-3 and TRBJ1-5; no clear D gene. This CDR3 spans 14 amino acids. The germline CDR1 and CDR2 sequences are LGHNA and YSLEER. Trimming pared 1 base from V and 4 bases from J, leaving 8 bases between. CDR3 DNA sequence: TGCGCCAGCAGCCAAGTGGGCGGAAATCAGCCCCAGCATTTT. The encoded protein is CASSQVGGNQPQHF.

The chain links TRBV11-2 to TRBJ2-3, with TRBD2 matching over 10 bases. Unmatched junction bases numbered 7, after V lost 2 bases and J lost 2 bases. The CDR3 has 17 amino acids. Per the germline V gene, CDR1 is SGHAT and CDR2 is FQNNGV. The CDR3 loop reads CASSLRASGRDTDTQYF. The CDR3 DNA sequence: TGTGCCAGCAGCTTAAGGGCTAGCGGGAGAGACACAGATACGCAGTATTTT.

The gene calls are TRBV5-5 and TRBJ2-2, with D perhaps matching TRBD1 (5 bases). Deletions cut 3 bases from V and 1 base from J, with 10 bases between. The CDR3 spans 15 residues. Germline CDR1 reads SGHKS; CDR2 reads YYEKEE (reference sequence). CDR3 DNA sequence: TGTGCCAGCAGCTCCTGGACAAGGAACACCGGGGAGCTGTTTTTT. Encoded protein: CASSSWTRNTGELFF.

The CDR3 loop reads CASGQGGNTEAFF. CDR3 in DNA: TGTGCCAGCGGTCAAGGGGGGAACACTGAAGCTTTCTTT. The J gene is TRBJ1-1, the V gene TRBV18; maybe TRBD1 (6 bases). Looked up from germline, CDR1 is KGHSH and CDR2 is LQKENI. V lost 8 bases, J lost 1 base, and 11 bases lay in between. CDR3 length: 13 amino acids.

V gene TRBV18 combines with J gene TRBJ2-3, with a weak D call TRBD1 (6 bases). Trimming removed 5 bases from V and 0 bases from J, with 12 bases in between. The CDR3 totals 15 residues. From germline, CDR1 is KGHSH and CDR2 LQKENI. CDR3: CASSTGYSSTDTQYF. The CDR3 DNA sequence: TGTGCCAGCTCAACAGGGTATTCTAGCACAGATACGCAGTATTTT. Drawing the rest from reference TRBV18 and TRBJ2-3, the complete variable domain is NAGVMQNPRHLVRRRGQEARLRCSPMKGHSHVYWYRQLPEEGLKFMVYLQKENIIDESGMPKERFSAEFPKEGPSILRIQQVVRGDSAAYFCASSTGYSSTDTQYFGPGTRLTVL.

The V call is TRBV6-5, the J call TRBJ2-7; D perhaps matches TRBD2 (5 bases). This CDR3 is built from 14 residues. Trimming cost V 4 bases and J 2 bases, with 12 bases left between them. Germline CDR1 MNHEY, CDR2 SVGAGI. CDR3 bases: TGTGCCAGCAGTTTCGGAGGTTCCCCCTACGAGCAGTACTTC. It encodes CASSFGGSPYEQYF.

The V gene is TRBV6-5, the J gene TRBJ1-5, with 7 bases matching TRBD1. V dropped 8 bases and J dropped 6; count of bases not matched to a gene: 7. CDR1 is MNHEY, CDR2 SVGAGI, per germline. The CDR3 contains 13 residues. CDR3 DNA sequence: TGTGCCAGCGGGTTGACAGGGAGTCAGCCCCAGCATTTT. Residues: CASGLTGSQPQHF.

As regards this clone: Other nucleotide sequences from this sample produce the same CDR3. The V call is TRBV19, the J call TRBJ2-7; TRBD1 agrees at 8 bases. V dropped 3 bases and J dropped 2; count of bases not matched to a gene: 3. The CDR3 has 14 amino acids. Looked up from germline, CDR1 is LNHDA and CDR2 is SQIVND (reference sequence). The CDR3 protein is CASSIGTGAYEQYF. DNA for the CDR3: TGTGCCAGTAGTATCGGGACAGGAGCCTACGAGCAGTACTTC.